Listed below are T cell receptor beta chains from one sample, sequenced in a study of shared clonotypes between healthy human individuals. Sequenced by immunoSEQ multiplex PCR; TCRdb stores in-frame clones only, minus some. The table records some 2.4 million clones, roughly 93% of them present only once. The sample comprised naive CD4+ T cells from PBMCs. Source of these receptors: a man between 18 and 35 years old in good health. Some clones in this sample may be carry-over from other donors' samples. Both conserved end residues are part of each CDR3. Fields, in order: V gene, J gene, clone size, D gene, CDR3 DNA, CDR3 protein. D genes are given only for firm matches. A clone size is listed for some rows: how often the clone was seen (once, few, many), or a class if it is expanded.

V: TRBV10-2
J: TRBJ2-7
size: -
D: -
DNA: TGCGCCAGCTCCTCCCCCAGCGACACCTACGAGCAGTACTTC
CDR3: CASSSPSDTYEQYF

V: TRBV28
J: TRBJ1-1
size: -
D: TRBD1
DNA: TGTGCCAGCAGTTCTTACAGGGGAACGGGCCTAATGAACACTGAAGCTTTCTTT
CDR3: CASSSYRGTGLMNTEAFF

V: TRBV7-2
J: TRBJ1-1
size: few
D: -
DNA: TGTGCCAGCAGCTTAGACGGGGGTGAAGCTTTCTTT
CDR3: CASSLDGGEAFF

V: TRBV7-2
J: TRBJ2-5
size: -
D: TRBD2
DNA: TGTGCCAGCAGCTTAGCGGTGACTAGCGGAGGGGAGACCCAGTACTTC
CDR3: CASSLAVTSGGETQYF

V: TRBV19
J: TRBJ1-1
size: -
D: -
DNA: TGTGCCAGTAGTATAAGGATGAACACTGAAGCTTTCTTT
CDR3: CASSIRMNTEAFF

V: TRBV7-9
J: TRBJ2-1
size: -
D: -
DNA: TGTGCCAGCAGCTCGATCCAAGGGTTAGGTAGCTCCTACAATGAGCAGTTCTTC
CDR3: CASSSIQGLGSSYNEQFF

V: TRBV5-1
J: TRBJ1-4
size: -
D: TRBD1
DNA: TGCGCCAGCAGCTTCGACAGGGCAACTAATGAAAAACTGTTTTTT
CDR3: CASSFDRATNEKLFF

V: TRBV6-5
J: TRBJ1-1
size: -
D: TRBD1
DNA: TGTGCCAGCAGTCGCGGGACAGACACTGAAGCTTTCTTT
CDR3: CASSRGTDTEAFF

V: TRBV28
J: TRBJ2-7
size: -
D: -
DNA: TGTGCCAGCAGTCAACGGCTAAGGTCCCACGAGCAGTACTTC
CDR3: CASSQRLRSHEQYF

V: TRBV9
J: TRBJ2-7
size: -
D: -
DNA: TGTGCCAGCAGCGTTTTGGGGACGGCTAACTACGAGCAGTACTTC
CDR3: CASSVLGTANYEQYF

V: TRBV28
J: TRBJ1-4
size: -
D: -
DNA: TGTGCCAGCAGTCCGGGAGGGGGGGAAAAACTGTTTTTT
CDR3: CASSPGGGEKLFF

V: TRBV7-6
J: TRBJ2-5
size: -
D: TRBD2
DNA: TGTGCCAGCAGCACACTAGCGGGTTGGGCAGAGACCCAGTACTTC
CDR3: CASSTLAGWAETQYF

V: TRBV27
J: TRBJ1-4
size: -
D: TRBD1
DNA: TGTGCCAGCAGTCCCGGGGGGAGGGGGCGAAGAGGGGATGAAAAACTGTTTTTT
CDR3: CASSPGGRGRRGDEKLFF

V: TRBV2
J: TRBJ2-1
size: -
D: -
DNA: TGTGCCAGCAGTTCCGAGGTACAGTCCTACAATGAGCAGTTCTTC
CDR3: CASSSEVQSYNEQFF

V: TRBV11-3
J: TRBJ2-1
size: once
D: -
DNA: TGTGCCAGCAGTAATTGGGGGGCGAATGAGCAGTTCTTC
CDR3: CASSNWGANEQFF

V: TRBV6-5
J: TRBJ2-3
size: -
D: TRBD1
DNA: TGTGCCAGCAGTTACGACAGGGATAGGGATACGCAGTATTTT
CDR3: CASSYDRDRDTQYF

V: TRBV20-1
J: TRBJ2-7
size: -
D: -
DNA: TGCAGTGCAGCCCAGACGGCCAGACGGTACTTC
CDR3: CSAAQTARRYF

V: TRBV6-6
J: TRBJ1-2
size: -
D: TRBD1
DNA: TGTGCCAGCAGTTACGGGGACAGGCTCGGGAACACCTTC
CDR3: CASSYGDRLGNTF

V: TRBV5-5
J: TRBJ1-2
size: -
D: TRBD1
DNA: TGTGCCAGCAGCCGAACGGCAGGGGGCAGTAGTAACTATGGCTACACCTTC
CDR3: CASSRTAGGSSNYGYTF

V: TRBV28
J: TRBJ2-7
size: -
D: -
DNA: TGTGCCAGCATCTCTCACGGATCCGGGCGGCCCTACGAGCAGTACTTC
CDR3: CASISHGSGRPYEQYF

V: TRBV28
J: TRBJ1-2
size: -
D: -
DNA: TGTGCCAGCGTAACAGGGACGAAAGGCTACACCTTC
CDR3: CASVTGTKGYTF

V: TRBV18
J: TRBJ2-5
size: -
D: TRBD1
DNA: TGTGCCAGCTCAGGGACAGGGGAGAGGGAGACCCAGTACTTC
CDR3: CASSGTGERETQYF

V: TRBV6-1
J: TRBJ2-7
size: -
D: -
DNA: TGTGCCAGCAGGGGTCAGACGAGCTCCTACGAGCAGTACTTC
CDR3: CASRGQTSSYEQYF

V: TRBV2
J: TRBJ2-1
size: -
D: TRBD2
DNA: TGTGCCGGTACTAGCGACCTTTACAATGAGCAGTTCTTC
CDR3: CAGTSDLYNEQFF

V: TRBV6-5
J: TRBJ2-4
size: -
D: -
DNA: TGTGCCAGCAGGGCAGGGTCGGTTAGCATTCAGTACTTC
CDR3: CASRAGSVSIQYF

V: TRBV5-1
J: TRBJ1-4
size: -
D: TRBD1
DNA: TGCGCCAGCAGCTTGGGGACAGGGGCGAGAAATGAAAAACTGTTTTTT
CDR3: CASSLGTGARNEKLFF

V: TRBV5-4
J: TRBJ1-1
size: -
D: -
DNA: TGTGCCAGCAGCCAGTCAGGGGCGTTGAACACTGAAGCTTTCTTT
CDR3: CASSQSGALNTEAFF

V: TRBV5-1
J: TRBJ2-3
size: -
D: -
DNA: TGCGCCAGCAGCCACTCAGAGACTAGCACAGATACGCAGTATTTT
CDR3: CASSHSETSTDTQYF

V: TRBV19
J: TRBJ1-5
size: -
D: -
DNA: TGTGCCACCACGCTCCGGGCCCCTAATAGCAATCAGCCCCAGCATTTT
CDR3: CATTLRAPNSNQPQHF

V: TRBV15
J: TRBJ1-2
size: once
D: -
DNA: TGTGCCACCAGCAGGGACAGTCTGAACTATGGCTACACCTTC
CDR3: CATSRDSLNYGYTF

V: TRBV11-2
J: TRBJ2-7
size: -
D: TRBD2
DNA: TGTGCCAGCAGCTTGGGGATAGCGGGAGTTGAGTACGAGCAGTACTTC
CDR3: CASSLGIAGVEYEQYF